This record looks at one T cell receptor beta chain sequence and its context. Its antigen is not identified. The source of the sample is a study of cytomegalovirus exposure and HLA in healthy donors. Notes on the study in general: TRBV6-2, TRBV6-3 and other indistinguishable V segments were excluded. Later on, a genetic analysis was performed. It linked a missense variant in DCLRE1C with V- and J-gene trimming of TCR beta. Sequencing likely generated an artifact that appeared as a cluster of highly shared sequence variants.

The CDR3 runs 14 residues. CDR1 and CDR2 (germline): SGDLS, YYNGEE. V lost 4 bases to trimming and J lost 4 bases, with 15 bases between them. The PCR contained 60 Vbeta and 13 Jbeta primers. Produced via immunoSEQ multiplex PCR; TCRdb's table is partial and in-frame only. Here the sample spans about 110,000 clones, around 70% being singletons. Sequencing was performed on PBMCs. This clonotype was sampled from a middle-aged woman in good health and CMV-seropositive. J is TRBJ2-7 and V is TRBV9; weak D call: TRBD1 (6 bases). This CDR3 reads CASSRDTEKYEQYF. Written as DNA, the CDR3 is TGTGCCAGCAGCCGGGACACGGAAAAATACGAGCAGTACTTC.